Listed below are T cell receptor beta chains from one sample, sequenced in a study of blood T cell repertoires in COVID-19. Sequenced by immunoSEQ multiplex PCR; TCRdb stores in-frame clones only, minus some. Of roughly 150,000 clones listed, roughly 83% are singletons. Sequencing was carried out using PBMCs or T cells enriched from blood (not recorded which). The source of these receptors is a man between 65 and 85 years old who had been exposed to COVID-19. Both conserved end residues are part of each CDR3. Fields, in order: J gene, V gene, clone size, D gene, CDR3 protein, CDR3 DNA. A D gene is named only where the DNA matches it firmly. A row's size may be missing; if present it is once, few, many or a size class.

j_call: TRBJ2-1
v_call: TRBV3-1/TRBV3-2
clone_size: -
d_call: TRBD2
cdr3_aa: CASSPLMTSGGANEQFF
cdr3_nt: TGTGCCAGCAGCCCTCTGATGACTAGCGGGGGGGCCAATGAGCAGTTCTTC

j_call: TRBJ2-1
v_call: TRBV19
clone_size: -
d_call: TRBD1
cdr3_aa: CASSSPGQPSSYNEQFF
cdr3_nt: TGTGCCAGTAGTAGCCCGGGACAGCCGAGCTCCTACAATGAGCAGTTCTTC

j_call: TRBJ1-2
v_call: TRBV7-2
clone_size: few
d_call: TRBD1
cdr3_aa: CAGSPGQGAVGGYTF
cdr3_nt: TGTGCCGGGAGCCCGGGACAGGGGGCAGTGGGCGGCTACACCTTC

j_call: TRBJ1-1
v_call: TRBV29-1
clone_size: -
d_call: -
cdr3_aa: CSVARTEAFF
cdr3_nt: TGCAGCGTTGCTAGGACTGAAGCTTTCTTT

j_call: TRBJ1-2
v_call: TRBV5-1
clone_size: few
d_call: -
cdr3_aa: CASSLGGNDYGYTF
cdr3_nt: TGCGCCAGCAGCTTGGGAGGGAATGACTATGGCTACACCTTC

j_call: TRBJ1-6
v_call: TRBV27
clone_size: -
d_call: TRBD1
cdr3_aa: CASRSGQGRSPLHF
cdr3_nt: TGTGCCAGCAGATCGGGACAGGGGCGCTCACCCCTCCACTTT

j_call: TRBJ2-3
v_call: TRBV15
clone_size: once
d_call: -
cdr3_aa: CATSRGESDSGTVHLTDTQYF
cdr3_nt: TGTGCCACCAGCAGAGGGGAATCGGATAGCGGAACGGTCCACCTCACAGATACGCAGTATTTT

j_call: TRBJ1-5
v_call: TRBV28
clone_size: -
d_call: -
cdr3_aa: CASSPVVQPQHF
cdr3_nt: TGTGCCAGCAGTCCGGTGGTTCAGCCCCAGCATTTT

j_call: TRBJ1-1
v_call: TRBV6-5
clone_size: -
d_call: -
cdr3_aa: CASSYSSSGAYTEAFF
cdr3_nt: TGTGCCAGCAGTTACTCTTCGTCAGGGGCTTACACTGAAGCTTTCTTT

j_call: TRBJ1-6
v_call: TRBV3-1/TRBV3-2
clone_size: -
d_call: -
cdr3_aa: CASSQEGGVLNSPLHF
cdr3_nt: TGTGCCAGCAGCCAAGAGGGGGGGGTTCTGAATTCACCCCTCCACTTT

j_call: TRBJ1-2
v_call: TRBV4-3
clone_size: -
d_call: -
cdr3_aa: CASSQVTGTITFGYTF
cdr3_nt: TGCGCCAGCAGCCAAGTAACCGGGACAATTACATTTGGCTACACCTTC

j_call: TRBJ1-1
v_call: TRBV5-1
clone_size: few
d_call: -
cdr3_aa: CASSFTVETDNTEAFF
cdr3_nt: TGCGCCAGCAGCTTCACGGTGGAGACAGACAACACTGAAGCTTTCTTT

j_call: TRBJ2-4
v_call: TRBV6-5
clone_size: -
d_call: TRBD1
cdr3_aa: CASGQGAMAKNIQYF
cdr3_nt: TGTGCCAGTGGACAGGGGGCAATGGCCAAAAACATTCAGTACTTC

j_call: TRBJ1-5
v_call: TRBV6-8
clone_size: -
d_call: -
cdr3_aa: CASSRRGARNQPQHF
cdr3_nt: TGTGCCAGCAGTCGACGGGGGGCGCGGAATCAGCCCCAGCATTTT

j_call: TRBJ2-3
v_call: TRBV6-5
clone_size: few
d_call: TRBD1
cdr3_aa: CASSPRTPGQVQYF
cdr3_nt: TGTGCCAGCAGTCCACGCACCCCCGGACAGGTGCAGTATTTT

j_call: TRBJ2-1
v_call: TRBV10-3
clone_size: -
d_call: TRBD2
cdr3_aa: CAISAYGTSGSSYNEQFF
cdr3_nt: TGTGCCATCAGTGCCTACGGGACTAGCGGGAGCTCCTACAATGAGCAGTTCTTC

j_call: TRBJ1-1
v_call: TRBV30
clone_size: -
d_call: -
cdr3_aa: CAWSESRVTEAFF
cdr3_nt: TGTGCCTGGAGCGAATCCAGGGTTACTGAAGCTTTCTTT

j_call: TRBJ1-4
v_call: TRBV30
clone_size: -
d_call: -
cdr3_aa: CAWSAGNEKLFF
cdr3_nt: TGTGCCTGGAGTGCAGGGAACGAAAAACTGTTTTTT

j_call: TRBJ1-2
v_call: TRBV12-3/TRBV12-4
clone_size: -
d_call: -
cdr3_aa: CASSPDTYGYTF
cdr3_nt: TGTGCCAGCAGCCCCGACACCTATGGCTACACCTTC

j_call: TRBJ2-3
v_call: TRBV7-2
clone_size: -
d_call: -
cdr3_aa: CASSSGGPGTDTQYF
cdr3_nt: TGTGCCAGCAGCTCCGGGGGACCTGGCACAGATACGCAGTATTTT

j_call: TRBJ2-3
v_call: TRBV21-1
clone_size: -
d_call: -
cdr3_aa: CASSFLGLAGTDTQYF
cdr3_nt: TGTGCCAGCAGCTTCCTGGGACTAGCGGGAACAGATACGCAGTATTTT

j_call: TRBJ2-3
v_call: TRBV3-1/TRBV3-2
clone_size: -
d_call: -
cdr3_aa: CASSQFAQSNSMQYF
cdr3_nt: TGTGCCAGCAGCCAATTTGCACAGAGTAACTCTATGCAGTATTTT

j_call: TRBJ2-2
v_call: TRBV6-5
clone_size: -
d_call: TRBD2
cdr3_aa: CASSYSTLAGTGELFF
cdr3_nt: TGTGCCAGCAGTTACTCGACTCTAGCGGGGACCGGGGAGCTGTTTTTT

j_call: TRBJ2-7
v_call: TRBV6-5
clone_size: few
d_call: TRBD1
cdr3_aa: CASSTRRDRAYEQYF
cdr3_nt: TGTGCCAGCAGTACGCGGCGGGACAGGGCCTACGAGCAGTACTTC

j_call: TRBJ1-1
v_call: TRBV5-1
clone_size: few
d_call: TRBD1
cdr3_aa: CASSLARGMNTEAFF
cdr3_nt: TGCGCCAGCAGCTTGGCCAGGGGGATGAACACTGAAGCTTTCTTT

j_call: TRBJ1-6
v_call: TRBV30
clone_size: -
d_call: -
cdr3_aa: CAWSGQAGSPLHF
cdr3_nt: TGTGCCTGGAGTGGACAGGCGGGCTCACCCCTCCACTTT

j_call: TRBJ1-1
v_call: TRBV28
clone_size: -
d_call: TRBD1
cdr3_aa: CASSSGGAVNTEAFF
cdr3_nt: TGTGCCAGCAGTTCAGGGGGCGCGGTGAACACTGAAGCTTTCTTT

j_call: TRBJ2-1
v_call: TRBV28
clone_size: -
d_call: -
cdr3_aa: CASSSPGGEQFF
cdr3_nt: TGTGCCAGCAGTTCGCCCGGGGGTGAGCAGTTCTTC

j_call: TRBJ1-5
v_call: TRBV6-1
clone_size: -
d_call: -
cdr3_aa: CASSERGVSQPQHF
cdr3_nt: TGTGCCAGCAGTGAACGAGGTGTCAGCCAGCCCCAGCATTTT

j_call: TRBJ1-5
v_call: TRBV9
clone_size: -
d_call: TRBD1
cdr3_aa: CASSPGTGGSNQPQHF
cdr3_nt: TGTGCCAGCAGCCCCGGGACAGGGGGTAGCAATCAGCCCCAGCATTTT

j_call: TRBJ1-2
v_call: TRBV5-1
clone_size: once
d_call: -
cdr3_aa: CASSDQGGNKDGYTF
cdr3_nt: TGCGCCAGCAGCGATCAGGGAGGGAATAAGGATGGCTACACCTTC

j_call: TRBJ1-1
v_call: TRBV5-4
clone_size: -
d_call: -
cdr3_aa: CASSPTGNTEAFF
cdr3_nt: TGTGCCAGCAGTCCCACCGGGAACACTGAAGCTTTCTTT

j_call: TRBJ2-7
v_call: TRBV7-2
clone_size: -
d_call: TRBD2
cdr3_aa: CASSSSGTSPYEQYF
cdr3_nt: TGTGCCAGCAGCTCCTCCGGGACTAGTCCGTACGAGCAGTACTTC

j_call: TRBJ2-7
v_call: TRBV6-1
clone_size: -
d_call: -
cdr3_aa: CASSEALELTYEQYF
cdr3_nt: TGTGCCAGCAGTGAAGCGCTGGAGCTCACCTACGAGCAGTACTTC

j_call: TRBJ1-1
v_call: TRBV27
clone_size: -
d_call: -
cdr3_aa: CASSFWVGSFTNTEAFF
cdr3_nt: TGTGCCAGCAGTTTTTGGGTGGGCAGCTTTACAAACACTGAAGCTTTCTTT

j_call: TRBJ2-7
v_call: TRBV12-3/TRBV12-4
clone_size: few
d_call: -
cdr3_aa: CASSLQDYEQYF
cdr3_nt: TGTGCCAGCAGTCTTCAGGACTACGAGCAGTACTTC

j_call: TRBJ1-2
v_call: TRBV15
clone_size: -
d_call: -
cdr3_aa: CATSRGIGGVTNGYTF
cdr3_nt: TGTGCCACCAGCAGGGGGATAGGAGGAGTGACTAATGGCTACACCTTC

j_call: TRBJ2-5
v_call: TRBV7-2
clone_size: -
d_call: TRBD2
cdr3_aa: CASSPRTSGQETQYF
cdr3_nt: TGTGCCAGCAGCCCGAGGACTAGCGGCCAAGAGACCCAGTACTTC

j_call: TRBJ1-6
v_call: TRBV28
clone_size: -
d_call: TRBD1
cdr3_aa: CASSRDRARNSPLHF
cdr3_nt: TGTGCCAGCAGCCGCGACAGGGCCCGAAATTCACCCCTCCACTTT

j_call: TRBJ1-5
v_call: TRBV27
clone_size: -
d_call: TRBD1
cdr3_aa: CASSSTGQGGWGSQPQHF
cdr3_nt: TGTGCCAGCAGTTCTACGGGACAGGGGGGTTGGGGAAGTCAGCCCCAGCATTTT

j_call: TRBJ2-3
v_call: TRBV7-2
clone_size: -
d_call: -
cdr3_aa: CASSLGRKSSTDTQYF
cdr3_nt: TGTGCCAGCAGCTTAGGGAGGAAATCATCCACAGATACGCAGTATTTT

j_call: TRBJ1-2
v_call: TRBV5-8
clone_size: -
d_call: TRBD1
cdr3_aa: CASSPGQGRGYTF
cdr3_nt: TGTGCCAGCAGCCCGGGACAGGGGCGCGGCTACACCTTC

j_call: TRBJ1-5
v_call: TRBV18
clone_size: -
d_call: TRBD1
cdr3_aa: CASSPQGASNQPQHF
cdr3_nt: TGTGCCAGCTCACCCCAGGGGGCGAGCAATCAGCCCCAGCATTTT

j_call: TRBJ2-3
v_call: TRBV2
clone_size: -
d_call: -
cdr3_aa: CASIITDTQYF
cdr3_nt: TGTGCCAGCATTATAACAGATACGCAGTATTTT

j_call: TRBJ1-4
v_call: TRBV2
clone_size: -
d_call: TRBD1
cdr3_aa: CASGATGGRLKLFF
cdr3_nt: TGTGCCAGTGGGGCGACAGGGGGACGATTGAAACTGTTTTTT

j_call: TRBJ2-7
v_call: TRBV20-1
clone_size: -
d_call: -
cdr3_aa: CSARDLHEQYF
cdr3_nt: TGCAGTGCTAGAGATCTCCACGAGCAGTACTTC

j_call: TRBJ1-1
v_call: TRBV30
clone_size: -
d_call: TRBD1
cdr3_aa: CAWSVPFGGGEGTEAFF
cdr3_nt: TGTGCCTGGAGTGTACCCTTTGGAGGGGGCGAGGGGACTGAAGCTTTCTTT

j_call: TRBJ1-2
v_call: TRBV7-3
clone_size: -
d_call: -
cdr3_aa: CASSLEGEGYTF
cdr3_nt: TGTGCCAGCAGCTTAGAGGGTGAAGGCTACACCTTC

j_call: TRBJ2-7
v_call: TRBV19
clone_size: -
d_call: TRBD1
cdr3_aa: CASSISGTVGNEQYF
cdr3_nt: TGTGCCAGTAGTATATCCGGGACAGTGGGCAACGAGCAGTACTTC

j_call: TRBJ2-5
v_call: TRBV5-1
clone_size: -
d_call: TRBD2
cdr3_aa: CASRREQETQYF
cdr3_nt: TGCGCCAGCAGGCGGGAGCAAGAGACCCAGTACTTC

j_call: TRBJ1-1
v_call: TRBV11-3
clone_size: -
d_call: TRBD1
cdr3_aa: CASSWEGQGRATEAFF
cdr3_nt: TGTGCCAGCAGCTGGGAAGGACAGGGGAGGGCCACTGAAGCTTTCTTT

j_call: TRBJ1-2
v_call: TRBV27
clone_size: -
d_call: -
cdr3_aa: CASSQTGGYGYTF
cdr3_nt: TGTGCCAGCAGCCAAACGGGGGGATATGGCTACACCTTC

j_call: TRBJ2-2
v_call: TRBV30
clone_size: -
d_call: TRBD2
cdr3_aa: CAWSAGAGELFF
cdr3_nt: TGTGCCTGGTCCGCGGGGGCCGGGGAGCTGTTTTTT

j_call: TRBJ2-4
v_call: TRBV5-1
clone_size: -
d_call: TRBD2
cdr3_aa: CASSLAGEGLAKNIQYF
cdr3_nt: TGCGCCAGCAGCTTGGCCGGGGAGGGGTTAGCCAAAAACATTCAGTACTTC

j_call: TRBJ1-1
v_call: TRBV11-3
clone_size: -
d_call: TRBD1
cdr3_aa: CASSFPGTALGGGTEAFF
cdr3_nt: TGTGCCAGCAGCTTCCCTGGGACGGCTCTAGGGGGCGGGACTGAAGCTTTCTTT

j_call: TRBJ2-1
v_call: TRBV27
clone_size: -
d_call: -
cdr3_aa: CASSRWPRTYNEQFF
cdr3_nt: TGTGCCAGCAGCAGGTGGCCCAGAACCTACAATGAGCAGTTCTTC

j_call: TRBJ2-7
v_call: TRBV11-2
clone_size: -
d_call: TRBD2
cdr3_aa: CASSLEGLAGGPYEQYF
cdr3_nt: TGTGCCAGCAGCTTGGAGGGACTAGCGGGAGGGCCTTACGAGCAGTACTTC